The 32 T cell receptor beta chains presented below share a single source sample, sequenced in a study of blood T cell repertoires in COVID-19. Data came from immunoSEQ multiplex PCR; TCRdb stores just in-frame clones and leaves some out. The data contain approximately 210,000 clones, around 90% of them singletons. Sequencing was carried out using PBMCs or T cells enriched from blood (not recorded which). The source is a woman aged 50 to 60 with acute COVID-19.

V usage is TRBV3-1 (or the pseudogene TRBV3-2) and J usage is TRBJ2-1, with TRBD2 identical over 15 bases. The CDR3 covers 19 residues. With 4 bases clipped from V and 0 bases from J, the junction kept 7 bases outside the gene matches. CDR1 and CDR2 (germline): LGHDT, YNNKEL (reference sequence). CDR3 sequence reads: CASSPWTSGRASSYNEQFF. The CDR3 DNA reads TGTGCCAGCAGCCCATGGACTAGCGGGAGGGCCTCCTCCTACAATGAGCAGTTCTTC.

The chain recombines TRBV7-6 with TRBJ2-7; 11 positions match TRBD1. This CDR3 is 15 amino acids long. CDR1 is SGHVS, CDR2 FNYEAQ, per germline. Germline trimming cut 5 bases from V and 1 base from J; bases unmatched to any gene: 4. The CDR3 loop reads CASSLGQGESYEQYF. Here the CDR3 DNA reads TGTGCCAGCAGCCTGGGACAGGGGGAGTCCTACGAGCAGTACTTC.

The CDR3 sequence is CASSVIDRGGEKLFF. CDR3 DNA sequence: TGTGCCAGCAGCGTCATCGACAGGGGTGGTGAAAAACTGTTTTTT. V gene TRBV9 combines with J gene TRBJ1-4, with 8 bases that match TRBD1. V was clipped by 2 bases and J by 7 bases; unmatched bases: 7. Germline lookup yields CDR1 SGDLS and CDR2 YYNGEE. The CDR3 is 15 amino acids.

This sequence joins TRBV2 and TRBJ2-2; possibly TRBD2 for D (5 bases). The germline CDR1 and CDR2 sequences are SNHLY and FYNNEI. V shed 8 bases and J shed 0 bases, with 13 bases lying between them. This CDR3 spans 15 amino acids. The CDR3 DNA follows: TGTGCCAGCCTAAGCGGAGTGACGAACACCGGGGAGCTGTTTTTT. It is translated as CASLSGVTNTGELFF.

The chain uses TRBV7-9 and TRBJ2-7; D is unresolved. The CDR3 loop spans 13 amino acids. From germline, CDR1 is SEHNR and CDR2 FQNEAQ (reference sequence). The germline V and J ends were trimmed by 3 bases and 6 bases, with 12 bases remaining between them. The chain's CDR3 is CASSLMFDSEQYF. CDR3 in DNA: TGTGCCAGCAGCTTGATGTTTGACTCCGAGCAGTACTTC.

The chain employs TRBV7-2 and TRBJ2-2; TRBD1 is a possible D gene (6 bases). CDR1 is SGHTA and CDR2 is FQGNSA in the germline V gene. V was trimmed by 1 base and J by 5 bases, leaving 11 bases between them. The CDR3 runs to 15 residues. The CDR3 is CASSLEQGGTGELFF. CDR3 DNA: TGTGCCAGCAGCTTAGAACAGGGTGGGACCGGGGAGCTGTTTTTT.

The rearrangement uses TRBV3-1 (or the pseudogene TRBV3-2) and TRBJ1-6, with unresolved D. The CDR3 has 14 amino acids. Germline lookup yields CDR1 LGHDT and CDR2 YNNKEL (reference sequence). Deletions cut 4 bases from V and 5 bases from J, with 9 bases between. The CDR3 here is CASSPPPNNSPLHF. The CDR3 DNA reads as TGTGCCAGCAGCCCCCCCCCTAATAATTCACCCCTCCACTTT.

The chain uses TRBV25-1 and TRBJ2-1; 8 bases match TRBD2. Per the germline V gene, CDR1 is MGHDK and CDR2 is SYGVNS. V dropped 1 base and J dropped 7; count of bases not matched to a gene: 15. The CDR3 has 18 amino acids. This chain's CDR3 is CASSESRNSGDGRNEQFF. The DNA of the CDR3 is TGTGCCAGCAGTGAATCGAGGAATAGCGGGGACGGGAGGAATGAGCAGTTCTTC.

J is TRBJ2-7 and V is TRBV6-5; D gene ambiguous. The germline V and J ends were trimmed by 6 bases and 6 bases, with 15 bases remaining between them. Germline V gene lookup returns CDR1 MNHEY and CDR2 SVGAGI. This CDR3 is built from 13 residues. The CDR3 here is CASSLEVVGEQYF. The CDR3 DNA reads TGTGCCAGCAGCCTAGAGGTCGTTGGCGAGCAGTACTTC.

In DNA form, the CDR3 reads TGTGCCAGTAGTGTACTGACAGAGCTCTATGGCTACACCTTC. Protein sequence: CASSVLTELYGYTF. This rearrangement joins TRBV19 to TRBJ1-2; possible D gene TRBD1, 5 bases. Trimming took off 5 bases at V and 4 bases at J, with 14 bases between the two ends. The CDR3 spans 14 residues. Germline assignment: CDR1 LNHDA and CDR2 SQIVND (reference sequence). The full variable domain, completed using reference TRBV19 and TRBJ1-2, is DGGITQSPKYLFRKEGQNVTLSCEQNLNHDAMYWYRQDPGQGLRLIYYSQIVNDFQKGDIAEGYSVSREKKESFPLTVTSAQKNPTAFYLCASSVLTELYGYTFGSGTRLTVV.

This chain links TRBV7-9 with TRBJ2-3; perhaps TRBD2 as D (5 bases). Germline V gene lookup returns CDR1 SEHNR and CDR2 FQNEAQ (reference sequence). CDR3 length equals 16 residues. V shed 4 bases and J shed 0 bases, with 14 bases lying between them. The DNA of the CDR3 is TGTGCCAGCAGCTGGCCAAGCGGAACTAGCACAGATACGCAGTATTTT. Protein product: CASSWPSGTSTDTQYF.

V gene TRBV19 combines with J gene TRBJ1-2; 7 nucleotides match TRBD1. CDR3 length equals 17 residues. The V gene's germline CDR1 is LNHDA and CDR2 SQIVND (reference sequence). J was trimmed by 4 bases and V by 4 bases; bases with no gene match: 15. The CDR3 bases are TGTGCCAGTAGTAAAGGGGGCTTTGGAGGGGGCGCCTATGGCTACACCTTC. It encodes CASSKGGFGGGAYGYTF.

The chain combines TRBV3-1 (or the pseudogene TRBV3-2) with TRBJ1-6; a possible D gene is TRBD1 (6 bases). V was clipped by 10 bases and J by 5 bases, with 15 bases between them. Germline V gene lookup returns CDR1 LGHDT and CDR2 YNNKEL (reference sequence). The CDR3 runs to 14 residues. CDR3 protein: CAKQGFPNNSPLHF. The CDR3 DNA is TGTGCCAAACAGGGATTCCCCAATAATTCACCCCTCCACTTT.

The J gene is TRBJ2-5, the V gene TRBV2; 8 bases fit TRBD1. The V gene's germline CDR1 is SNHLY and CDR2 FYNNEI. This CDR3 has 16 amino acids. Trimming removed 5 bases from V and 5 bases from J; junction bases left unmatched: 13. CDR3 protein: CASSPSPDRDWETQYF. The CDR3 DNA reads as TGTGCCAGCAGTCCATCCCCGGACAGGGATTGGGAGACCCAGTACTTC.

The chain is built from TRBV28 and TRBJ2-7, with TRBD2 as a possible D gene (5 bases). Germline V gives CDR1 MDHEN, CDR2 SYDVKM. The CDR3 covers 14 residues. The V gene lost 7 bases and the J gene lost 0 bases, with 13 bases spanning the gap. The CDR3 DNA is TGTGCCAGCATGGTGAGGGCAAGCTCCTACGAGCAGTACTTC. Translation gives CASMVRASSYEQYF.

The CDR3 region has the DNA TGTGCCAGCAGCCCTATTGGACAGGGAGCAGATACGCAGTATTTT. It encodes CASSPIGQGADTQYF. This sequence joins TRBV3-1 (or the pseudogene TRBV3-2) and TRBJ2-3, with 8 nucleotides matching TRBD1. The CDR3 totals 15 residues. Per the germline V gene, CDR1 is LGHDT and CDR2 is YNNKEL (reference sequence). Trimming at V came to 4 bases and at J to 4 bases, leaving 7 bases not matched to a gene.

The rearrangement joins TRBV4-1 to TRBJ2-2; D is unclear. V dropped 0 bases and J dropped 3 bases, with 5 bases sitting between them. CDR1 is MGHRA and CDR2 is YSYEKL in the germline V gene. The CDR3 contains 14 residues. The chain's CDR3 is CASSQDSYTGELFF. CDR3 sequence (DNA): TGCGCCAGCAGCCAAGACTCCTACACCGGGGAGCTGTTTTTT.

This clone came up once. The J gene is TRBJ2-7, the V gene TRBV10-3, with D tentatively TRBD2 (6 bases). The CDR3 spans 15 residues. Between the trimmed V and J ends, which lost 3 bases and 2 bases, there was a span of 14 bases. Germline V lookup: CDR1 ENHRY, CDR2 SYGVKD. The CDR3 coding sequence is TGTGCCATCAGTGATTTGGGCGGGACGGCCTACGAGCAGTACTTC. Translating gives CAISDLGGTAYEQYF.

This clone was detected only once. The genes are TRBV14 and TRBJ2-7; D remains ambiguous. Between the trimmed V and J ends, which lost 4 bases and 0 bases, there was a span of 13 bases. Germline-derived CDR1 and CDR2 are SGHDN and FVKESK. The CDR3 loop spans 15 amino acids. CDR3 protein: CASSRQQSGSYEQYF. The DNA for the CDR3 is TGTGCCAGCAGCCGTCAGCAATCGGGCTCCTACGAGCAGTACTTC.

This chain's CDR3 is CASRDGVRYEQYF. The CDR3 DNA sequence: TGTGCCAGCAGAGACGGGGTTCGCTACGAGCAGTACTTC. This rearrangement joins TRBV25-1 to TRBJ2-7, with D tentatively TRBD2 (5 bases). This CDR3 spans 13 amino acids. V lost 6 bases and J 3 bases, leaving 12 bases between the germline ends. Germline V CDR1 and CDR2: MGHDK, SYGVNS.

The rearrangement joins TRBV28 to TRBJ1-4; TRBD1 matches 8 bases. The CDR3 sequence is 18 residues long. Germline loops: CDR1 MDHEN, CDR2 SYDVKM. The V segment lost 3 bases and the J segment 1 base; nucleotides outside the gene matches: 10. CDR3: CASSFTGQGRGTNEKLFF. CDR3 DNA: TGTGCCAGCAGTTTCACTGGACAGGGTCGAGGAACTAATGAAAAACTGTTTTTT.

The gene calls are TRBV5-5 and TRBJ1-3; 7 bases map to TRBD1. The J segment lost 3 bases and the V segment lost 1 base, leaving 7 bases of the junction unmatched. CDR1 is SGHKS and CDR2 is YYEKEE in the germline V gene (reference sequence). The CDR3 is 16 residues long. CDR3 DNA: TGTGCCAGCAGCTTGCGCCCGACAGGGAATGGAAACACCATATATTTT. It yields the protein CASSLRPTGNGNTIYF.

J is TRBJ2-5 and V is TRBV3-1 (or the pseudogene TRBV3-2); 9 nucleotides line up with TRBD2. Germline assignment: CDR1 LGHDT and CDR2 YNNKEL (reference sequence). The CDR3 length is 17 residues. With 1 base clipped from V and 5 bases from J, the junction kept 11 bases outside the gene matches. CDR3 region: CASSQVKRREGPETQYF. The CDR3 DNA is TGTGCCAGCAGCCAAGTAAAAAGGCGGGAGGGCCCGGAGACCCAGTACTTC.

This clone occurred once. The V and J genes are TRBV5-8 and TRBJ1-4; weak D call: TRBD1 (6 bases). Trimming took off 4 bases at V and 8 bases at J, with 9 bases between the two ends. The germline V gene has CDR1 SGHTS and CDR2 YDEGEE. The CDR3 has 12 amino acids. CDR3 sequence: CASSHTGEKLFF. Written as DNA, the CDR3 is TGTGCCAGCAGCCACACAGGGGAAAAACTGTTTTTT.

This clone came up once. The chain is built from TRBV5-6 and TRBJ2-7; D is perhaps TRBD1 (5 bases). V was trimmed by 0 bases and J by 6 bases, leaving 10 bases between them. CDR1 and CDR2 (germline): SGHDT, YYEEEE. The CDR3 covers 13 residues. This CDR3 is CASSLGWGLEQYF. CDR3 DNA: TGTGCCAGCAGCTTGGGCTGGGGCCTCGAGCAGTACTTC.

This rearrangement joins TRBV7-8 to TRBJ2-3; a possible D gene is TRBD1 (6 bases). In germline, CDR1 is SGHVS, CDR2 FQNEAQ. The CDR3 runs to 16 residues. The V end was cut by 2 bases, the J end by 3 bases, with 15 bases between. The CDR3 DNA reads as TGTGCCAGCAGCTTATTTGTCGGCAGGGGAACAGATACGCAGTATTTT. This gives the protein CASSLFVGRGTDTQYF.

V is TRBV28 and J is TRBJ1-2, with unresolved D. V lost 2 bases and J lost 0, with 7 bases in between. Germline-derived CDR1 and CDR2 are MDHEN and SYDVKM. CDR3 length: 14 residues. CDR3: CASSLGSANYGYTF. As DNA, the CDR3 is TGTGCCAGCAGTTTAGGCAGTGCTAACTATGGCTACACCTTC.

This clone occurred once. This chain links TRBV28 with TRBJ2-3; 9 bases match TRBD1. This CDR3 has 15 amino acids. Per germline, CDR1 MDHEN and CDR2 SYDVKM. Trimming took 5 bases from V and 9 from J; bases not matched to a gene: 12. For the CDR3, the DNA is TGTGCCAGCAGTCCGGAAAAAGGGACAGGGTACACGCAGTATTTT. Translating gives CASSPEKGTGYTQYF.

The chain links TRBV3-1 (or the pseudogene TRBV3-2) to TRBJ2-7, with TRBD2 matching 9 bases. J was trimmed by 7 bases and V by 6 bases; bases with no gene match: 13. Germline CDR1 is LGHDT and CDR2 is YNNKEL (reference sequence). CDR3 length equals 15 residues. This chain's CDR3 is CASSPIAGAPGEQYF. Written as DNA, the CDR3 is TGTGCCAGCAGTCCTATAGCGGGAGCCCCAGGGGAGCAGTACTTC.

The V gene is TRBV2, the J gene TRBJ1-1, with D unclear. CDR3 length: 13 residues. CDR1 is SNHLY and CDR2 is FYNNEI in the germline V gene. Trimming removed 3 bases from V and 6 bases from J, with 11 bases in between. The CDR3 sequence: CASSDRGWAEAFF. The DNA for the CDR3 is TGTGCCAGCAGTGATCGGGGTTGGGCTGAAGCTTTCTTT.

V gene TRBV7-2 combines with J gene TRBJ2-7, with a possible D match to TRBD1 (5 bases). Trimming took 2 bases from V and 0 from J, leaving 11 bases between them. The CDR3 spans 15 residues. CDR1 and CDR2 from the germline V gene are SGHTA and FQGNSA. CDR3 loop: CASSLTRQSSYEQYF. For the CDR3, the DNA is TGTGCCAGCAGCTTAACCCGACAGAGCTCCTACGAGCAGTACTTC.

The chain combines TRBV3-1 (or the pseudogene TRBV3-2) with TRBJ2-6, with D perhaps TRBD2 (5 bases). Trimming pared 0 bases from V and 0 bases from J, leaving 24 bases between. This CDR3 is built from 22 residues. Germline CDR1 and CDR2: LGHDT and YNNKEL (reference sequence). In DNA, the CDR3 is TGTGCCAGCAGCCAAGATCGGGTCCTTCCGGGAACGTCTGGCTCTGGGGCCAACGTCCTGACTTTC. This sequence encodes CASSQDRVLPGTSGSGANVLTF.